The 18 T cell receptor beta chains below were found in one sample sequenced in a study of shared clonotypes between healthy human individuals. Only in-frame clones appear in the TCRdb table, and some are missing; sequencing was by immunoSEQ multiplex PCR. The data contain a few hundred thousand clones, around 70% of them singletons. The source material was memory CD4+ T cells sorted from blood. Regarding subset: CD45RA-negative fraction. These receptors originate from a man aged 25 to 45 in good health.

The chain has TRBV18 and TRBJ1-2; TRBD1 aligns across 8 bases. The length of the CDR3 is 14 residues. Germline V gene data show CDR1 as KGHSH and CDR2 as LQKENI. Losses at the gene ends were 3 bases for V and 6 bases for J; bases not matched to a gene: 6. This chain's CDR3 is CASSPLGQGDGYTF. The CDR3 coding sequence is TGTGCCAGCTCACCCTTAGGACAGGGCGATGGCTACACCTTC.

The sample holds a few counts of this clone. The gene calls are TRBV7-6 and TRBJ1-4, with D possibly TRBD1 on 6 matching bases. Germline loops: CDR1 SGHVS, CDR2 FNYEAQ. The CDR3 runs to 13 residues. Trimming took 5 bases from V and 6 from J, leaving 10 bases between them. Here the CDR3 DNA reads TGTGCCAGCAGCAAGACAGGATATGAAAAACTGTTTTTT. Its translation: CASSKTGYEKLFF.

J is TRBJ2-6 and V is TRBV2; D not certain. Germline CDR1 SNHLY, CDR2 FYNNEI. V lost 3 bases, J lost 1 base, and 7 bases lay in between. The CDR3 spans 15 residues. In nucleotides, the CDR3 is TGTGCCAGCAGTGATTCGCTTTCTGGGGCCAACGTCCTGACTTTC. Protein sequence: CASSDSLSGANVLTF.

The chain recombines TRBV5-1 with TRBJ2-1; 9 nucleotides align to TRBD1. CDR3 size: 15 residues. Germline-derived CDR1 and CDR2 are SGHRS and YFSETQ. V shed 4 bases and J 8 bases; nucleotides not matched to a gene: 10. The CDR3 region is CASSRSTTGGDEQFF. CDR3 sequence (DNA): TGCGCCAGCAGCCGAAGTACTACAGGGGGCGATGAGCAGTTCTTC.

The CDR3 loop is CASSVGPPSEAFF. The CDR3 nucleotides are TGTGCCAGCAGTGTGGGGCCGCCATCTGAAGCTTTCTTT. V and J are TRBV2 and TRBJ1-1, with D possibly TRBD1 on 5 matching bases. This CDR3 is built from 13 residues. Germline lookup yields CDR1 SNHLY and CDR2 FYNNEI. Trimming shortened V by 4 bases and J by 6 bases, and 12 bases separated the two germline ends.

The chain is built from TRBV4-1 and TRBJ1-1; possibly TRBD1 for D (5 bases). V dropped 4 bases and J dropped 10 bases, with 16 bases sitting between them. This CDR3 region has 13 residues. Germline lookup yields CDR1 MGHRA and CDR2 YSYEKL. The CDR3 here is CASSRDPPGGAFF. The CDR3 region has the DNA TGCGCCAGCAGCCGGGACCCCCCCGGTGGAGCTTTCTTT.

This clone was seen only once. V is TRBV29-1 and J is TRBJ1-1, with D maybe TRBD1 (5 bases). The CDR3 runs to 14 residues. Germline V lookup: CDR1 SQVTM, CDR2 ANQGSEA. Trimming stripped 6 bases from V and 1 base from J, with 15 bases between. The CDR3 nucleotides read TGCAGCGTCGCGAGTCAGGGCGGGAACACTGAAGCTTTCTTT. As protein: CSVASQGGNTEAFF.

The chain links TRBV5-1 to TRBJ2-1; no definite D call. The V end lost 6 bases, the J end lost 2 bases, and 15 bases lay between the germline ends. The CDR3 is 15 amino acids. Germline lookup yields CDR1 SGHRS and CDR2 YFSETQ. The CDR3 is CASNAGDSPYNEQFF. The CDR3, as DNA: TGCGCCAGCAACGCTGGCGACTCCCCCTACAATGAGCAGTTCTTC.

The V gene is TRBV10-1, the J gene TRBJ2-7; tentatively, D is TRBD2 (6 bases). Germline CDR1 is WNHNN and CDR2 is SYGVQD (reference sequence). There are 13 residues in the CDR3. The V end was cut by 4 bases, the J end by 7 bases, with 14 bases between. CDR3 sequence reads: CASSGGLLSEQYF. CDR3 in DNA: TGCGCCAGCAGTGGGGGACTTCTATCAGAGCAGTACTTC.

This clone was counted at least ten times. The chain carries TRBV28 and TRBJ1-1; TRBD1 might be the D (5 bases). The CDR3 totals 16 residues. The V end was cut by 6 bases, the J end by 4 bases, with 21 bases between. Germline V gene sequence: CDR1 MDHEN, CDR2 SYDVKM. The CDR3 is CASSEGRGSRGTEAFF. CDR3 bases: TGTGCCAGCAGCGAGGGACGGGGGAGTAGGGGCACTGAAGCTTTCTTT. Filled out from reference TRBV28 and TRBJ1-1, the complete variable domain reads DVKVTQSSRYLVKRTGEKVFLECVQDMDHENMFWYRQDPGLGLRLIYFSYDVKMKEKGDIPEGYSVSREKKERFSLILESASTNQTSMYLCASSEGRGSRGTEAFFGQGTRLTVV.

The rearrangement joins TRBV27 to TRBJ2-3; D is uncertain. Germline V gives CDR1 MNHEY, CDR2 SMNVEV (reference sequence). This CDR3 has 11 amino acids. Trimming pared 3 bases from V and 9 bases from J, leaving 7 bases between. CDR3 coding DNA: TGTGCCAGCAGTTTTAACGCGACGCAGTATTTT. Encoded protein: CASSFNATQYF.

This sequence joins TRBV15 and TRBJ2-1; 9 positions agree with TRBD2. V dropped 8 bases and J dropped 8; count of bases not matched to a gene: 19. CDR1 and CDR2 (germline): LNHNV, YYDKDF (reference sequence). The CDR3 has 17 amino acids. CDR3 sequence: CATPTGSGLAGRYEQFF. CDR3 coding DNA: TGTGCCACCCCTACGGGGAGCGGCCTAGCGGGACGGTATGAGCAGTTCTTC.

With respect to this clone: This clone may be a read error of a much larger clone one base away. The genes are TRBV6-1 and TRBJ2-2, with D possibly being TRBD1 (5 bases). V dropped 1 base and J dropped 7 bases, with 10 bases sitting between them. CDR3 length: 14 amino acids. Germline loops: CDR1 MNHNS, CDR2 SASEGT. CDR3 in DNA: TGTGCCAGCAGTGAAGGGGCAGGGTACGGGGAGCTGTTTTTT. Its protein is CASSEGAGYGELFF.

V gene TRBV7-9 combines with J gene TRBJ2-2, with D perhaps TRBD2 (5 bases). V lost 5 bases to trimming and J lost 1 base, with 11 bases between them. The CDR3 contains 15 residues. Germline assignment: CDR1 SEHNR and CDR2 FQNEAQ (reference sequence). The CDR3 reads CASSRQLGNTGELFF. The CDR3 nucleotides are TGTGCCAGCAGCCGCCAACTAGGGAACACCGGGGAGCTGTTTTTT. The whole variable domain, filled in from reference TRBV7-9 and TRBJ2-2, reads DTGVSQNPRHKITKRGQNVTFRCDPISEHNRLYWYRQTLGQGPEFLTYFQNEAQLEKSRLLSDRFSAERPKGSFSTLEIQRTEQGDSAMYLCASSRQLGNTGELFFGEGSRLTVL.

This clone was detected a few times. V usage is TRBV9 and J usage is TRBJ2-1; 8 bases are shared with TRBD2. Per germline, CDR1 SGDLS and CDR2 YYNGEE. Germline trimming cut 4 bases from V and 6 bases from J; bases unmatched to any gene: 6. The CDR3 has 14 residues. The CDR3 reads CASSSRLASNEQFF. In DNA, the CDR3 is TGTGCCAGCAGCTCCCGACTAGCGAGCAATGAGCAGTTCTTC.

This clone was observed a few times. The chain joins TRBV7-2 to TRBJ1-4; TRBD1 agrees at 7 bases. V was clipped by 3 bases and J by 7 bases; unmatched bases: 2. This CDR3 is 13 amino acids long. Germline assignment: CDR1 SGHTA and CDR2 FQGNSA. The CDR3 bases are TGTGCCAGCAGCTTGGACAGGTTTGAAAAACTGTTTTTT. Translating gives CASSLDRFEKLFF.

This chain uses TRBV27 with TRBJ1-2, with D maybe TRBD1 (6 bases). The CDR3 covers 14 residues. Trimming removed 5 bases from V and 8 bases from J, with 18 bases in between. Germline CDR1 is MNHEY and CDR2 is SMNVEV (reference sequence). CDR3 DNA sequence: TGTGCCAGCAGTCAGTCCAACAGGGTTAAGGGCTACACCTTC. Translating gives CASSQSNRVKGYTF.

The chain couples TRBV7-2 to TRBJ2-5; TRBD2 agrees at 8 bases. The V gene's germline CDR1 is SGHTA and CDR2 FQGNSA. The CDR3 has 15 residues. Unmatched junction bases numbered 7, after V lost 4 bases and J lost 3 bases. This CDR3 is CASSSTGTREETQYF. The CDR3 region has the DNA TGTGCCAGCAGCTCCACTGGGACTAGAGAAGAGACCCAGTACTTC.